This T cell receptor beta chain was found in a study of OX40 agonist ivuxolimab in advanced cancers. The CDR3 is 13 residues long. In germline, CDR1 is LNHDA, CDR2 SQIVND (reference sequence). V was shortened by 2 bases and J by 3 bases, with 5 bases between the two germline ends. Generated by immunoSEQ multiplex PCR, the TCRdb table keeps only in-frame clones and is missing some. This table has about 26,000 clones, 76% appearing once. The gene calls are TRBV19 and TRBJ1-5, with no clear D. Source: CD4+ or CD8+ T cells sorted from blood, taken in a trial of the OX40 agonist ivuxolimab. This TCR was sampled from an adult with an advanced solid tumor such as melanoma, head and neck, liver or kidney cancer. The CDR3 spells CASSILINQPQHF. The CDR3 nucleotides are TGTGCCAGTAGTATACTCATCAATCAGCCCCAGCATTTT. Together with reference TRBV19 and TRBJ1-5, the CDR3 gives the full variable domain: DGGITQSPKYLFRKEGQNVTLSCEQNLNHDAMYWYRQDPGQGLRLIYYSQIVNDFQKGDIAEGYSVSREKKESFPLTVTSAQKNPTAFYLCASSILINQPQHFGDGTRLSIL.